Listed below are T cell receptor beta chains from one sample, sequenced in a study of T-cell memory formation after mild COVID-19. TCRdb reprocessed the 5' RACE reads with MiXCR, giving one entry per CDR3 protein. The table includes roughly 370,000 distinct CDR3 sequences, roughly 15% detected once. Material for sequencing was PBMCs or a T cell subset sorted from them (not recorded which). These receptors were obtained from a man younger than 30 who had mild COVID-19 (a few samples of this study predate the infection). Cell type and time point are not known. CDR3s leave out the opening cysteine and the closing phenylalanine or tryptophan.

v_gene	j_gene	CDR3aa
TRBV30	TRBJ2-1	AWSGPPRVPFNEQF
TRBV7-7	TRBJ2-7	ASSSSPGLAGGGGEQY
TRBV6-5	TRBJ2-5	ASSYGLETQY
TRBV4-2	TRBJ2-1	ASSQGITNEQF
TRBV20-1	TRBJ2-1	SARLRGYYNEQF
TRBV12-3/TRBV12-4	TRBJ1-2	ASSRPAENYGYT
TRBV20-1	TRBJ2-3	SLKYPGWDTQY
TRBV7-8	TRBJ2-1	ASSPSSLAGGYNEQF
TRBV6-2/TRBV6-3	TRBJ2-3	ASSYTGDTDTQY
TRBV5-1	TRBJ2-2	ASSLAGTSGVGELF